A selection of T cell receptor beta chains follows, all from one sample in a study of T cell responses to AZD1222 COVID-19 vaccine. Some clones are missing from TCRdb's copy, which holds only in-frame ones; the method was immunoSEQ multiplex PCR. Counted here are 150,000 or so clones, roughly nine tenths occurring once; the ten biggest clones make up 1.5% to 2%. Sequencing was performed on peripheral blood, taken on day 0 of AZD1222 vaccination. Receptors were obtained from an adult in good health. CDR3s include the opening cysteine and the closing phenylalanine or tryptophan. A D gene is named only where the DNA matches it firmly. Only part of the rows carry a size: once, few, many, or a class if the clone is expanded.

TRBV19	TRBD1	TRBJ2-1	NA	TGTGCCAGTAGTCGAACCGGGACAGGGGGCCGACTGTACAATGAGCAGTTCTTC	CASSRTGTGGRLYNEQFF
TRBV4-3	NA	TRBJ2-1	NA	TGCGCCAGCAGCCAAGATCCGCAGGCTACGAGCTCCTACAATGAGCAGTTCTTC	CASSQDPQATSSYNEQFF
TRBV2	TRBD1	TRBJ2-7	NA	TGTGCCAGCAGGGCCCTACGACAGGGCTACGAGCAGTACTTC	CASRALRQGYEQYF
TRBV6-2/TRBV6-3	TRBD1	TRBJ1-1	NA	TGTGCCAGCAGTCGACAGGGGGACACTGAAGCTTTCTTT	CASSRQGDTEAFF
TRBV21-1	NA	TRBJ2-7	NA	TGTGCCAGCAAACTACAGGGTACCTACGAGCAGTACTTC	CASKLQGTYEQYF
TRBV19	TRBD1	TRBJ2-2	once	TGTGCCGGGTCGATTACGGGACAGGGGACCGGGGAGCTGTTTTTT	CAGSITGQGTGELFF
TRBV2	NA	TRBJ2-3	NA	TGTGCCAGCAGTGAAGGGCTCGGAGATACGCAGTATTTT	CASSEGLGDTQYF
TRBV19	TRBD1	TRBJ1-5	NA	TGTGCCAGTAGCCCCCCGGGACAGGCTAGCAATCAGCCCCAGCATTTT	CASSPPGQASNQPQHF
TRBV5-1	NA	TRBJ1-5	NA	TGCGCCAGCAGCCCTAGGGGGGGCAATCAGCCCCAGCATTTT	CASSPRGGNQPQHF
TRBV7-7	TRBD2	TRBJ2-1	NA	TGTGCTAGCAGCTCCGGACTAGCGGTGACCAATGAGCAGTTCTTC	CASSSGLAVTNEQFF
TRBV28	NA	TRBJ1-5	NA	TGTGCCAGCAGATCCGGGACAAACTTCAATCAGCCCCAGCATTTT	CASRSGTNFNQPQHF
TRBV4-2	TRBD1	TRBJ2-7	NA	TGTGCCAGCAGCCCGCGACAGGGGGCGGACGAGCAGTACTTC	CASSPRQGADEQYF
TRBV7-2	TRBD1	TRBJ1-3	NA	TGTGCCAGCAGCCTGGGGGACAGGGTTAACACCATATATTTT	CASSLGDRVNTIYF
TRBV10-3	NA	TRBJ1-2	NA	TGTGCCATCAGTACTTCAGGGGCTGGGGGCTACACCTTC	CAISTSGAGGYTF
TRBV6-5	TRBD2	TRBJ2-7	NA	TGTGCCAGCTCCGGCGGGGGTCTCAGCTCCTACGAGCAGTACTTC	CASSGGGLSSYEQYF
TRBV5-1	TRBD2	TRBJ2-1	NA	TGCGCCAGCAGCACCCGACTAGCGGGGAGCTCCTACAATGAGCAGTTCTTC	CASSTRLAGSSYNEQFF
TRBV7-9	NA	TRBJ2-7	NA	TGTGCCAGCAGCTCAGGGCCTCGGTCCTACGAGCAGTACTTC	CASSSGPRSYEQYF
TRBV5-1	NA	TRBJ2-2	NA	TGCGCCAGCAGCTCAGCGAACACCGGGGAGCTGTTTTTT	CASSSANTGELFF
TRBV2	TRBD1	TRBJ1-4	NA	TGTGCCAGCAGTCCGAGGGGGCTCGAAAAACTGTTTTTT	CASSPRGLEKLFF
TRBV28	NA	TRBJ1-1	NA	TGTGCCAGCAGTCTACCTACAGGAAACGAACGGGGGACTGAAGCTTTCTTT	CASSLPTGNERGTEAFF
TRBV12-5	TRBD2	TRBJ2-1	NA	TGTGCTAGTGGTTTGGTACAGGGACTAGCGGCTCCCTTGAGCTCCTACAATGAGCAGTTCTTC	CASGLVQGLAAPLSSYNEQFF
TRBV2	NA	TRBJ1-1	NA	TGTGCCAGCAGTGAATTCATTCCTTGGGGCCGCACTGAAGCTTTCTTT	CASSEFIPWGRTEAFF
TRBV5-1	NA	TRBJ2-2	NA	TGCGCCAGCAGCTTGGGGGAACGAACCGGGGAGCTGTTTTTT	CASSLGERTGELFF
TRBV6-6	NA	TRBJ1-1	NA	TGTGCCAGCAGTTACAGTACCATGAACACTGAAGCTTTCTTT	CASSYSTMNTEAFF
TRBV19	NA	TRBJ1-2	NA	TGTGCCAGTAGTATAGCTGGGAATGGCTACACCTTC	CASSIAGNGYTF
TRBV11-2	TRBD2	TRBJ2-1	NA	TGTGCCAGCAGCTTAGATCAGCTGCCGGGGGGGCTTTTCGTCGATGAGCAGTTCTTC	CASSLDQLPGGLFVDEQFF
TRBV10-1	NA	TRBJ1-1	NA	TGCGCCAGAGACAGCACTGAAGCTTTCTTT	CARDSTEAFF
TRBV4-2	NA	TRBJ2-3	NA	TGTGCCAGCAGCCAAGGGTCTACAAGTGCAAGAAATACGCAGTATTTT	CASSQGSTSARNTQYF
TRBV11-2	NA	TRBJ2-7	NA	TGTGCCAGCAGCCAGGGGGGGGAGTTGTACGAGCAGTACTTC	CASSQGGELYEQYF
TRBV5-5	NA	TRBJ1-1	few	TGTGCCAGCAGCTTGGCGGGAAGGAACACTGAAGCTTTCTTT	CASSLAGRNTEAFF
TRBV14	NA	TRBJ1-1	NA	TGTGCCAGCAGCCAAGATCGGGTATTGAACACTGAAGCTTTCTTT	CASSQDRVLNTEAFF
TRBV7-2	NA	TRBJ2-2	NA	TGTGCCAGCTATCCCACCTTACGCGGGCAGGAGCTGTTTTTT	CASYPTLRGQELFF
TRBV7-2	NA	TRBJ2-1	once	TGTGCCAGCAGCTCGTCGGGGGCCTCCTACAATGAGCAGTTCTTC	CASSSSGASYNEQFF
TRBV6-6	NA	TRBJ1-1	NA	TGTGCCAGCACCCCGGGGGCATCGGACTTTCAGGAGGAAGCTTTCTTT	CASTPGASDFQEEAFF
TRBV2	TRBD1	TRBJ1-1	NA	TGTGCCAGCAGGGCTCAGACGGACAGGGGGGACACTGAAGCTTTCTTT	CASRAQTDRGDTEAFF
TRBV9	TRBD2	TRBJ2-5	NA	TGTGCCCGCCGCGTCGGGGCGGGGGGGCCGGAGACCCAGTACTTC	CARRVGAGGPETQYF
TRBV20-1	NA	TRBJ2-1	NA	TGCAGTGCTAGTCATCTTACGGATGAGCAGTTCTTC	CSASHLTDEQFF
TRBV25-1	NA	TRBJ2-3	NA	TGTGCCAGCAGTGTGCTGGGCAGTGATACGCAGTATTTT	CASSVLGSDTQYF
TRBV6-2/TRBV6-3	NA	TRBJ1-6	NA	TGTGCCAGCAGTCCCCCCGGGTCACCCCTCCACTTT	CASSPPGSPLHF
TRBV2	NA	TRBJ2-7	NA	TGTGCCAGCAAGGCTTATTCCTACGAGCAGTACTTC	CASKAYSYEQYF
TRBV27	NA	TRBJ1-1	once	TGTGCCAGCAGTCCCCGGGCAGGAAGAGAAGCTTTCTTT	CASSPRAGREAFF
TRBV5-3	NA	TRBJ1-5	NA	TGTGCCAGAAGCTTGGTTCAGGGCTTGGGTCAGCCCCAGCATTTT	CARSLVQGLGQPQHF
TRBV5-4	TRBD2	TRBJ2-3	NA	TGTGCCAGCAGCTTGACTAGCGGGGGGTTTGAGTCGCAGTATTTT	CASSLTSGGFESQYF
TRBV7-2	NA	TRBJ2-6	NA	TGTGCCAGCAGCTTAAGGAGCTCTGGGGCCAACGTCCTGACTTTC	CASSLRSSGANVLTF